A single sample gave rise to the 8 T cell receptor beta chains below, sequenced in a study of blood T cell repertoires in COVID-19. The repertoire was sequenced with immunoSEQ multiplex PCR; TCRdb's copy has only in-frame clones and lacks some. The sample contains some 140,000 clones, 75% to 95% of which appear only once. Sequencing was carried out using peripheral blood. These receptors were collected from a man between 50 and 59 years old with acute or convalescent COVID-19.

This chain uses TRBV5-1 with TRBJ2-7; 11 bases line up with TRBD1. Trimming removed 4 bases from V and 6 bases from J; junction bases left unmatched: 6. The CDR3 loop spans 14 amino acids. Germline-derived CDR1 and CDR2 are SGHRS and YFSETQ. CDR3 sequence (DNA): TGCGCCAGCAGCCGGGGGACAGGGGGACTCGAGCAGTACTTC. Translating it yields CASSRGTGGLEQYF.

The rearrangement joins TRBV3-1 (or the pseudogene TRBV3-2) to TRBJ1-5; D uncertain. The CDR3 sequence is 15 residues long. The ends were cut back, 0 bases at V and 7 bases at J, with 13 bases in the middle. Germline V gives CDR1 LGHDT, CDR2 YNNKEL (reference sequence). The CDR3 sequence is CASSQDRGSEQPQHF. CDR3 bases: TGTGCCAGCAGCCAAGATCGGGGTTCTGAGCAGCCCCAGCATTTT.

V and J are TRBV28 and TRBJ2-7; D is possibly TRBD1 (6 bases). Trimming removed 6 bases from V and 3 bases from J, with 12 bases in between. CDR1 is MDHEN and CDR2 is SYDVKM in the germline V gene. CDR3 length: 13 residues. CDR3 sequence reads: CASSSGQSYEQYV. The CDR3 DNA is TGTGCCAGCAGCTCCGGACAGAGCTACGAGCAGTACGTC.

The chain is built from TRBV7-2 and TRBJ1-6, with D perhaps matching TRBD1 (6 bases). The CDR3 contains 14 residues. The germline V gene encodes CDR1 SGHTA and CDR2 FQGNSA. Trimming took off 3 bases at V and 7 bases at J, with 10 bases between the two ends. The CDR3 here is CASSFRQGNSPLHF. The CDR3 coding sequence is TGTGCCAGCAGCTTTAGGCAGGGGAATTCACCCCTCCACTTT.

The chain uses TRBV19 and TRBJ1-6; 9 bases agree with TRBD1. The CDR3 has 14 residues. Losses at the gene ends were 5 bases for V and 8 bases for J; bases not matched to a gene: 4. Per germline, CDR1 LNHDA and CDR2 SQIVND (reference sequence). The CDR3 region is CASSGTGLYSPLHF. The CDR3 bases are TGTGCCAGTAGTGGGACAGGGTTGTATTCACCCCTCCACTTT.

J is TRBJ1-1 and V is TRBV19; 11 bases fit TRBD1. Germline trimming cut 7 bases from V and 0 bases from J; bases unmatched to any gene: 7. The CDR3 is 16 residues long. Germline CDR1 reads LNHDA; CDR2 reads SQIVND (reference sequence). The CDR3 loop reads CASNRDRGMMNTEAFF. CDR3 in DNA: TGTGCCAGTAATCGGGACAGGGGGATGATGAACACTGAAGCTTTCTTT.

The chain carries TRBV7-8 and TRBJ2-3; weak D call: TRBD2 (5 bases). Trimming pared 5 bases from V and 0 bases from J, leaving 18 bases between. The V gene's germline CDR1 is SGHVS and CDR2 FQNEAQ. This CDR3 contains 17 residues. This chain's CDR3 is CASSPRGVVSSTDTQYF. DNA for the CDR3: TGTGCCAGCAGCCCCCGGGGAGTCGTATCGAGCACAGATACGCAGTATTTT.

The V gene is TRBV3-1 (or the pseudogene TRBV3-2), the J gene TRBJ2-2; D is ambiguous. The CDR3 is made up of 14 amino acids. V was trimmed by 4 bases and J by 4 bases, leaving 10 bases between them. The germline V gene encodes CDR1 LGHDT and CDR2 YNNKEL (reference sequence). CDR3 amino acids: CASSPGYVTGELFF. The CDR3 nucleotides read TGTGCCAGCAGCCCAGGTTACGTCACCGGGGAGCTGTTTTTT.